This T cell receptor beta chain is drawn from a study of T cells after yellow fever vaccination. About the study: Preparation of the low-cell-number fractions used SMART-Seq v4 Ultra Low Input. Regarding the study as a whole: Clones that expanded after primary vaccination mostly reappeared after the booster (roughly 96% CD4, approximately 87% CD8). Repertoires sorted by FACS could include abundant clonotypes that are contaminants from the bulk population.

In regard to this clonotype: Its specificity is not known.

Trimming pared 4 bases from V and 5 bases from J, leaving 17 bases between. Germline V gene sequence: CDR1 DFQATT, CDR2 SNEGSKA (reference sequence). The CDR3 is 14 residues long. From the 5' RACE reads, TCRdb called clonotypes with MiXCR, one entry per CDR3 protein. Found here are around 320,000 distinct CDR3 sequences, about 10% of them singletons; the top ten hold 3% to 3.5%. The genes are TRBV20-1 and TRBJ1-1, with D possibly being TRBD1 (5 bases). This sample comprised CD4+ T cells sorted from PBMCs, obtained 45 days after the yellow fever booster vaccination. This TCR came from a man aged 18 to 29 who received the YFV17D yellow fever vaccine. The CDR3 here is CSAIRASARTEAFF. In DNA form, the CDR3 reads TGCAGTGCTATCAGGGCCAGCGCGCGGACTGAAGCTTTCTTT.